Listed below are T cell receptor beta chains from one sample, sequenced in a study of post-analysis software for immune sequencing data. TCRdb re-called the PCR reads through MiXCR, storing one row per CDR3 protein. The profile shows about 430,000 distinct CDR3 sequences, 30% to 45% of them singletons. The material sequenced was blood. The receptors shown here come from a girl under 10 years old with multiple sclerosis. Each CDR3 is given with its conserved first and last residue. Fields, in order: V gene, J gene, clone size, D gene, CDR3 DNA, CDR3 protein. A D gene is named only where the DNA matches it firmly. Size tells how often a clone was seen (once, few, many) or the class of an expanded clone, and some rows leave it out.

>TRBV11-2|TRBJ2-7|few|NA
TGTGCCAGCAGCTTAGTGTACGGGGACGAGCAGTACTTC
CASSLVYGDEQYF
>TRBV3-1|TRBJ2-5|NA|NA
TGTGCCAGCAGCCAGTGGATGGACCAAGAGACCCGGTACTTC
CASSQWMDQETRYF
>TRBV24-1|TRBJ1-5|few|TRBD1
TGTGCCACCAGTGAACAAAGCGAGGGGGCAGGGCCCCAGCATTTT
CATSEQSEGAGPQHF
>TRBV9|TRBJ2-3|NA|TRBD2
TGTGCCAGCAGCGCCCGGACTAGCGGGGCCGGCACGCAGTATTTT
CASSARTSGAGTQYF
>TRBV25-1|TRBJ2-5|few|TRBD1
TGTGCCAGCAGTGAATGGGGGACAGCCCTCCTCCAAGAGACCCAGTACTTC
CASSEWGTALLQETQYF
>TRBV12-3/TRBV12-4|TRBJ2-3|few|NA
TGTGCCAGCAGTCCCCGGTTTCCGGCCTCGGGTACAGATACGCAGTATTTT
CASSPRFPASGTDTQYF
>TRBV6-5|TRBJ1-5|once|TRBD1
TGTGCCAGCAGGACAGGGGGCATCGGCAATCAGCCCCAGCATTTT
CASRTGGIGNQPQHF
>TRBV10-3|TRBJ2-3|NA|NA
TGTGCCATCAGTGAGGGGACGGATACGCAGTATTTT
CAISEGTDTQYF
>TRBV20-1|TRBJ2-3|NA|NA
TGCAGTGCTAGGGTTCCAGCGCACACAGATACGCAGTATTTT
CSARVPAHTDTQYF
>TRBV5-5|TRBJ2-3|many|TRBD1
TGTGCCAGCAGCTCGACAGGGGTTCGCGATACAGATACGCAGTATTTT
CASSSTGVRDTDTQYF
>TRBV7-8|TRBJ1-4|NA|TRBD1
TGTGCCAGCAGCGCCAGAAACAGGGGGCTCGTATATGAAAAACTGTTTTTT
CASSARNRGLVYEKLFF